These 25 T cell receptor beta chains share one sample of origin, sequenced in a study of cytotoxic CD8 clonotypes in ibrutinib-treated CLL. Measured with immunoSEQ multiplex PCR; TCRdb has only the in-frame clones, and not every one. The sample has 150,000 to 200,000 clones; about four fifths are singletons. The source material was PBMCs, sampled after 12 months of ibrutinib treatment. These receptors were obtained from a human donor with chronic lymphocytic leukemia.

The chain is built from TRBV27 and TRBJ1-1, with 7 bases fitting TRBD1. J gave up 7 bases and V 7 bases, and 9 bases lay outside the gene matches. The CDR3 totals 13 residues. Germline CDR1 reads MNHEY; CDR2 reads SMNVEV (reference sequence). CDR3 DNA: TGTGCCAGCATGCGAGAGGGGGCGGGTGAAGCTTTCTTT. Translation gives CASMREGAGEAFF.

The chain is built from TRBV7-9 and TRBJ2-7, with D possibly being TRBD2 (7 bases). CDR3 length: 15 residues. V lost 5 bases and J lost 6, with 20 bases in between. The germline V gene has CDR1 SEHNR and CDR2 FQNEAQ (reference sequence). The CDR3 region has the DNA TGTGCCAGCAGCCGCCCCGGGGGCGGGAGCTTCGAGCAGTACTTC. It is translated as CASSRPGGGSFEQYF.

The gene calls are TRBV6-5 and TRBJ2-3; D possibly corresponds to TRBD2 (6 bases). The CDR3 is 14 residues long. Trimming removed 5 bases at V and 4 bases at J, with 13 bases between. Germline V CDR1 and CDR2: MNHEY, SVGAGI. The chain's CDR3 is CASSPRREADTQYF. DNA of the CDR3: TGTGCCAGCAGTCCCAGGAGGGAGGCAGATACGCAGTATTTT.

This chain joins TRBV4-1 and TRBJ1-3; weak D call: TRBD1 (6 bases). The CDR3 runs 15 residues. V was shortened by 4 bases and J by 4 bases, with 14 bases between the two germline ends. Germline CDR1 is MGHRA and CDR2 is YSYEKL. The CDR3 bases are TGCGCCAGCAGCCGAGGCGGGGGCTCCGGAAACACCATATATTTT. Its protein is CASSRGGGSGNTIYF.

The J gene is TRBJ2-5, the V gene TRBV2; D is perhaps TRBD1 (5 bases). The CDR3 runs to 15 residues. V was cut by 8 bases and J by 5 bases, with 21 bases left in between. From germline, CDR1 is SNHLY and CDR2 FYNNEI. Here the CDR3 reads CASGPDRGSMETQYF. The DNA for the CDR3 is TGTGCCAGCGGACCTGATAGGGGTAGTATGGAGACCCAGTACTTC.

V gene TRBV7-2 combines with J gene TRBJ2-1; D assignment may be TRBD1 or TRBD2 (6 bases each). The CDR3 is made up of 14 amino acids. Germline V gene sequence: CDR1 SGHTA, CDR2 FQGNSA. The V end lost 6 bases, the J end lost 4 bases, and 13 bases lay between the germline ends. The CDR3 DNA reads TGTGCCAGCAGGGAGGGGGGCTCTTACAATGAGCAGTTCTTC. This translates into CASREGGSYNEQFF.

The V gene is TRBV4-3, the J gene TRBJ2-2; the match to TRBD2 covers 9 bases. CDR1 and CDR2 (germline): LGHNA, YSLEER. The J segment lost 6 bases and the V segment lost 2 bases, leaving 1 base of the junction unmatched. The CDR3 runs 14 residues. In DNA, the CDR3 is TGCGCCAGCAGCCAAATAGCGGGGGCCGGGGAGCTGTTTTTT. It encodes CASSQIAGAGELFF.

With respect to this clone: At one end, the junction sequence differs from germline, possibly due to a read error. The CDR3: CASSLTSF. DNA for the CDR3: TGTGCCAGCAGCCTTACTAGCTTC. This chain connects TRBV3-1 (or the pseudogene TRBV3-2) to TRBJ1-2, with D hard to call. From germline, CDR1 is LGHDT and CDR2 YNNKEL (reference sequence). The CDR3 runs to 8 residues.

This chain joins TRBV2 and TRBJ2-2, with D perhaps given as TRBD1 or TRBD2 (5 bases each). V dropped 4 bases and J dropped 3 bases, with 12 bases sitting between them. The V gene's germline CDR1 is SNHLY and CDR2 FYNNEI. The CDR3 is 15 residues long. CDR3 coding DNA: TGTGCCAGCAGTGGGGACCCTACTCACACCGGGGAGCTGTTTTTT. Protein product: CASSGDPTHTGELFF.

V is TRBV6-5 and J is TRBJ1-2; D is unclear. The V gene's germline CDR1 is MNHEY and CDR2 SVGAGI. V gave up 2 bases and J gave up 1 base, with 8 bases separating them. The CDR3 is 14 amino acids. The CDR3 loop reads CASSYDPGNYGYTF. CDR3 sequence (DNA): TGTGCCAGCAGTTACGATCCGGGTAACTATGGCTACACCTTC.

The chain employs TRBV7-9 and TRBJ1-1; TRBD1 might be the D (5 bases). The germline CDR1 and CDR2 sequences are SEHNR and FQNEAQ (reference sequence). The CDR3 loop spans 18 amino acids. V gave up 0 bases and J gave up 3 bases, with 20 bases separating them. The CDR3 bases are TGTGCCAGCAGCTTAGCGCGAGGAGGACACCTAGGTGACACTGAAGCTTTCTTT. Protein product: CASSLARGGHLGDTEAFF. Complete variable domain (other parts from reference TRBV7-9 and TRBJ1-1): DTGVSQNPRHKITKRGQNVTFRCDPISEHNRLYWYRQTLGQGPEFLTYFQNEAQLEKSRLLSDRFSAERPKGSFSTLEIQRTEQGDSAMYLCASSLARGGHLGDTEAFFGQGTRLTVV.

The rearrangement links TRBV9 to TRBJ2-5, with D perhaps matching TRBD1 (6 bases). Between the trimmed V and J ends, which lost 6 bases and 5 bases, there was a span of 20 bases. CDR1 SGDLS and CDR2 YYNGEE come from the germline V gene. This CDR3 contains 15 residues. The CDR3 bases are TGTGCCAGCAACTACAGGGCCCGCGCGATGGAGACCCAGTACTTC. Protein sequence: CASNYRARAMETQYF.

The DNA of the CDR3 is TGTGCCAGCAGCCCTGGGCCCCAGGAGACCCAGTACTTC. Translated: CASSPGPQETQYF. The chain has TRBV7-2 and TRBJ2-5; no reliable D call. This CDR3 is 13 amino acids long. The V end was cut by 5 bases, the J end by 5 bases, with 12 bases between. Germline lookup yields CDR1 SGHTA and CDR2 FQGNSA. The full variable domain, in which reference TRBV7-2 and TRBJ2-5 provide the parts outside the CDR3, is GAGVSQSPSNKVTEKGKDVELRCDPISGHTALYWYRQSLGQGLEFLIYFQGNSAPDKSGLPSDRFSAERTGGSVSTLTIQRTQQEDSAVYLCASSPGPQETQYFGPGTRLLVL.

The chain links TRBV6-6 to TRBJ2-7, with D possibly called TRBD1 or TRBD2 (5 bases each). This CDR3 has 13 residues. Germline-derived CDR1 and CDR2 are MNHNY and SVGAGI (reference sequence). V was pared by 2 bases and J by 5 bases, with 10 bases between. The CDR3 spells CASSYARGHEQYF. The CDR3 DNA reads TGTGCCAGCAGTTACGCACGGGGCCACGAGCAGTACTTC.

The chain links TRBV18 to TRBJ2-2; D unclear. This CDR3 is built from 16 residues. In germline, CDR1 is KGHSH, CDR2 LQKENI. V dropped 0 bases and J dropped 3 bases, with 11 bases sitting between them. CDR3 coding DNA: TGTGCCAGCTCACCACCTTATCAGAAACACACCGGGGAGCTGTTTTTT. Its protein product is CASSPPYQKHTGELFF. Using reference TRBV18 and TRBJ2-2 for the parts outside the CDR3, the full variable domain is NAGVMQNPRHLVRRRGQEARLRCSPMKGHSHVYWYRQLPEEGLKFMVYLQKENIIDESGMPKERFSAEFPKEGPSILRIQQVVRGDSAAYFCASSPPYQKHTGELFFGEGSRLTVL.

The rearrangement links TRBV30 to TRBJ1-2, with D possibly matching TRBD1 (5 bases). V was cut by 4 bases and J by 2 bases, with 14 bases left in between. The CDR3 runs 14 residues. The germline gives CDR1 GTSNPN, CDR2 SVGIG (reference sequence). CDR3: CAWIGAGRNYGYTF. CDR3 nucleotides: TGTGCCTGGATCGGGGCAGGGCGGAACTATGGCTACACCTTC.

This chain uses TRBV6-6 with TRBJ1-3; 8 nucleotides align to TRBD1. CDR3 length: 13 amino acids. V shed 9 bases, J shed 8 bases, and the junction held 9 bases outside the gene matches. Germline V gene sequence: CDR1 MNHNY, CDR2 SVGAGI (reference sequence). The DNA for the CDR3 is TGTGCCAGTCAAGCAGGGGGCGCGGACACCATATATTTT. Amino acid sequence: CASQAGGADTIYF.

This clone was counted a single time. The chain carries TRBV20-1 and TRBJ1-1; D is uncertain. Trimming pared 6 bases from V and 4 bases from J, leaving 9 bases between. From germline, CDR1 is DFQATT and CDR2 SNEGSKA (reference sequence). The length of the CDR3 is 11 residues. The CDR3 coding sequence is TGCAGTGCCCAGCGGGGCACTGAAGCTTTCTTT. Its translation is CSAQRGTEAFF.

This clone was recorded once. CDR3 DNA sequence: TGTGCCAGCTCTCCAGGGAACTATGGCTACACCTTC. This sequence encodes CASSPGNYGYTF. The chain joins TRBV2 to TRBJ1-2; possible D gene TRBD1, 5 bases. CDR3 length: 12 amino acids. With 8 bases removed from V and 2 bases from J, the gap between germline ends came to 9 bases. Germline CDR1 SNHLY, CDR2 FYNNEI. The full variable domain, completed using reference TRBV2 and TRBJ1-2, is EPEVTQTPSHQVTQMGQEVILRCVPISNHLYFYWYRQILGQKVEFLVSFYNNEISEKSEIFDDQFSVERPDGSNFTLKIRSTKLEDSAMYFCASSPGNYGYTFGSGTRLTVV.

This rearrangement joins TRBV5-6 to TRBJ2-3; no reliable D call. The CDR3 has 13 residues. Per germline, CDR1 SGHDT and CDR2 YYEEEE. The ends were cut back, 3 bases at V and 6 bases at J, with 11 bases in the middle. CDR3 loop: CASSSTNEDTQYF. As DNA, the CDR3 is TGTGCCAGCAGCTCGACGAATGAGGATACGCAGTATTTT.

The chain uses TRBV7-9 and TRBJ1-4; perhaps TRBD1 as D (5 bases). The germline gives CDR1 SEHNR, CDR2 FQNEAQ (reference sequence). The CDR3 spans 17 residues. The germline V and J ends were trimmed by 3 bases and 0 bases, with 14 bases remaining between them. Here the CDR3 reads CASSLATAGPTNEKLFF. CDR3 bases: TGTGCCAGCAGCTTGGCCACAGCGGGACCAACTAATGAAAAACTGTTTTTT.

J is TRBJ2-3 and V is TRBV18, with TRBD2 as a possible D gene (6 bases). The CDR3 has 17 residues. The germline CDR1 and CDR2 sequences are KGHSH and LQKENI. Trimming removed 2 bases from V and 0 bases from J, with 15 bases in between. The CDR3 sequence is CASSPGWGSGSTDTQYF. The CDR3 nucleotides are TGTGCCAGCTCACCAGGTTGGGGTAGCGGAAGCACAGATACGCAGTATTTT.

The chain employs TRBV27 and TRBJ1-2; TRBD1 matches at 8 bases. Trimming removed 3 bases from V and 8 bases from J; junction bases left unmatched: 5. CDR1 and CDR2 from the germline V gene are MNHEY and SMNVEV (reference sequence). The CDR3 contains 13 residues. This CDR3 reads CASSFQGARGYTF. CDR3 bases: TGTGCCAGCAGTTTTCAGGGGGCGCGAGGCTACACCTTC.

This clone was detected once. This chain connects TRBV5-6 to TRBJ2-1; weak D call: TRBD1 (6 bases). The CDR3 is 18 amino acids. Germline assignment: CDR1 SGHDT and CDR2 YYEEEE. Deletions cut 4 bases from V and 6 bases from J, with 26 bases between. DNA of the CDR3: TGTGCCAGCAGCCCCGGCCCCACAGGGAAGGCGATCGGCAATGAGCAGTTCTTC. Translated: CASSPGPTGKAIGNEQFF.

With regard to this clone: Other DNA sequences of this sample code for an identical CDR3. CDR3 in amino acids: CASSSLTDTQYF. In DNA form, the CDR3 reads TGTGCCAGCAGTTCCTTAACAGATACGCAGTATTTT. The chain carries TRBV28 and TRBJ2-3, with D unresolved. The ends were cut back, 4 bases at V and 3 bases at J, with 5 bases in the middle. This CDR3 has 12 amino acids. Germline CDR1 MDHEN, CDR2 SYDVKM.